This TCR beta chain was sequenced in a study of blood T cells in healthy people across ages. The CDR3 has 15 residues. The V gene lost 2 bases and the J gene lost 3 bases, with 13 bases spanning the gap. Germline assignment: CDR1 SEHNR and CDR2 FQNEAQ (reference sequence). A second about 7 to 11 cycle PCR used barcoded and J-beta primers. TCRdb called the 5' RACE reads again in MiXCR, with one record for every CDR3 protein. The sample consists of 1.5 million to 2 million distinct CDR3 sequences, about 28% of them appearing once. This clonotype was seen more than once but under ten times. The chain combines TRBV7-9 with TRBJ2-5; either TRBD1 or TRBD2 may supply D (5 bases each). The sample taken for sequencing was blood. This clonotype was obtained from a woman aged 25 to 45 in good health. CDR3 sequence reads: CASSLPSGTEETQYF. The DNA for the CDR3 is TGTGCCAGCAGCTTACCGAGTGGGACGGAAGAGACCCAGTACTTC.